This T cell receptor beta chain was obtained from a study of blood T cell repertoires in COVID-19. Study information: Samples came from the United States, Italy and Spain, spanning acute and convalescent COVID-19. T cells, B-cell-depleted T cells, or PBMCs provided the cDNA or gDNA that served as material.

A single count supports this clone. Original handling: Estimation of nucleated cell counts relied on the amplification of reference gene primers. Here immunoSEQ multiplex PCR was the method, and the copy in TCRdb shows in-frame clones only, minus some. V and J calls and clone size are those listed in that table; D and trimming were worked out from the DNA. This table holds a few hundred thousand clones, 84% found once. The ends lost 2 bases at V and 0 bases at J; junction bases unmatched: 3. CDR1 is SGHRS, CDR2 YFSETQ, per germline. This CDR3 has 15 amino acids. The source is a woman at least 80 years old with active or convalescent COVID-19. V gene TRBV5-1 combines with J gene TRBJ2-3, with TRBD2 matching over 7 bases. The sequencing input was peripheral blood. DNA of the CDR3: TGCGCCAGCAGCTTCGGGACTACAAGCACAGATACGCAGTATTTT. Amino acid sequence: CASSFGTTSTDTQYF. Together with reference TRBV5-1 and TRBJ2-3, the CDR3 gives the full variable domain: KAGVTQTPRYLIKTRGQQVTLSCSPISGHRSVSWYQQTPGQGLQFLFEYFSETQRNKGNFPGRFSGRQFSNSRSEMNVSTLELGDSALYLCASSFGTTSTDTQYFGPGTRLTVL.